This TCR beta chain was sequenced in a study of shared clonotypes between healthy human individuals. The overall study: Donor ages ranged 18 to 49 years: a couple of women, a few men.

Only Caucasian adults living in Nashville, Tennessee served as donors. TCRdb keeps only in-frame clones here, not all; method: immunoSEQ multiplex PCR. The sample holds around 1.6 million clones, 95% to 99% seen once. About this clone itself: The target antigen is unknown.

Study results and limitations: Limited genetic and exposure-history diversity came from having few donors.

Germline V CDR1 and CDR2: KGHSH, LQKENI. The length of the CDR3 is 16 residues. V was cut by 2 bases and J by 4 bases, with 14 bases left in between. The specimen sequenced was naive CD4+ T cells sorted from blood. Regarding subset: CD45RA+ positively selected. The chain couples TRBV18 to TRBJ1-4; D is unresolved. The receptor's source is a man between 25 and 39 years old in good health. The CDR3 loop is CASSPLRGSGNEKLFF. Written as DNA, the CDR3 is TGTGCCAGCTCACCATTGCGGGGTTCCGGTAATGAAAAACTGTTTTTT.